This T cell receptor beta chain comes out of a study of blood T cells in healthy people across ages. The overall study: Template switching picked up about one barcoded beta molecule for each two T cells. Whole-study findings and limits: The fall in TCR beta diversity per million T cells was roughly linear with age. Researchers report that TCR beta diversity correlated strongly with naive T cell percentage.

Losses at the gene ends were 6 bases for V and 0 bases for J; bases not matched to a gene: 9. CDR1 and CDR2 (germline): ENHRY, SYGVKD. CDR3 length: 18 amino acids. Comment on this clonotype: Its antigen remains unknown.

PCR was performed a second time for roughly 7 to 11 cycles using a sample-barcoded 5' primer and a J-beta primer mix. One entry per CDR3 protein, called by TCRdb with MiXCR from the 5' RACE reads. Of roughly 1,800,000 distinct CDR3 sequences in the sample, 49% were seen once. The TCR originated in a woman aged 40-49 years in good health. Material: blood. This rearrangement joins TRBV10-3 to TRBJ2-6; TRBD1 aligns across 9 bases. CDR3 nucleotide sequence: TGTGCCATCAGCGAGGTCGGACAGGGGAGCTCTGGGGCCAACGTCCTGACTTTC. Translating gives CAISEVGQGSSGANVLTF.